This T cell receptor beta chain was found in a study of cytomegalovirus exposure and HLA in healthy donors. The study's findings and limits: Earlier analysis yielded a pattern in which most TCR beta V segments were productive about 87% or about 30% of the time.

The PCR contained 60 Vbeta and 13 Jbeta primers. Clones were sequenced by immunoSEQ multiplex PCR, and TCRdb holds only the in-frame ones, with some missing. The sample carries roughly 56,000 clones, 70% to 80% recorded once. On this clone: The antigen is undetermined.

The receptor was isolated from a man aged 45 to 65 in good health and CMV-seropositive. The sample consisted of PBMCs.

The CDR3 loop is CASSQGSGSESEKLFF. The CDR3 nucleotides read TGCGCCAGCAGCCAAGGTTCGGGATCGGAAAGTGAAAAACTGTTTTTT. The genes are TRBV4-3 and TRBJ1-4; D uncertain. The V end lost 1 base, the J end lost 7 bases, and 16 bases lay between the germline ends. CDR3 length: 16 residues. In germline, CDR1 is LGHNA, CDR2 YSLEER.